The 9 T cell receptor beta chains below were found in one sample sequenced in a study of response to subunit inactivated influenza vaccine. From the RT-PCR reads, TCRdb called clonotypes with MiXCR, one entry per CDR3 protein. This table holds around 750,000 distinct CDR3 sequences, less than 25% found once. This material consisted of PBMCs from blood, taken less than 6 days after vaccination. Every receptor here comes from a man aged 50 or older who received an inactivated influenza vaccine.

This clonotype came up a few times. The chain couples TRBV12-3 or TRBV12-4 to TRBJ2-7; D is perhaps TRBD1 (5 bases). The CDR3 consists of 14 residues. Trimming took 10 bases from V and 2 from J, leaving 18 bases between them. DNA of the CDR3: TGTGCCACTAAACAGACAGCCACGACCTACGAGCAGTACTTC. It codes for CATKQTATTYEQYF.

This clonotype was counted ten times or more. The rearrangement uses TRBV20-1 and TRBJ2-1, with D uncertain. Trimming took off 6 bases at V and 5 bases at J, with 5 bases between the two ends. Germline V lookup: CDR1 DFQATT, CDR2 SNEGSKA (reference sequence). This CDR3 has 10 residues. The DNA of the CDR3 is TGCAGTGCGCGAGACAATGAGCAGTTCTTC. This encodes CSARDNEQFF.

This chain uses TRBV5-4 with TRBJ2-2; D gene uncertain. The CDR3 has 14 amino acids. The V gene's germline CDR1 is SGHNT and CDR2 YYREEE (reference sequence). V lost 3 bases and J 4 bases, leaving 10 bases between the germline ends. The CDR3 DNA follows: TGTGCCAGCAGCTACAGATCGGGCACCGGGGAGCTGTTTTTT. Protein product: CASSYRSGTGELFF.

V gene TRBV4-1 combines with J gene TRBJ1-3; 8 bases map to TRBD1. V lost 1 base and J lost 2; bases outside the gene matches: 13. The CDR3 has 19 residues. Germline V gene data show CDR1 as MGHRA and CDR2 as YSYEKL. The CDR3: CASSQGPLQPGQAGNTIYF. CDR3 bases: TGCGCCAGCAGCCAAGGTCCTTTACAACCGGGACAGGCTGGAAACACCATATATTTT.

In its sample, this clonotype was seen a few times. This chain uses TRBV11-1 with TRBJ2-1; 11 positions match TRBD2. V lost 4 bases, J lost 8 bases, and 16 bases stayed unmatched. This CDR3 region has 18 residues. The V gene's germline CDR1 is SGHAT and CDR2 FQDESV (reference sequence). The chain's CDR3 is CASSYPVAGGPSIDEQFF. As DNA, the CDR3 is TGTGCCAGCAGCTACCCGGTAGCGGGAGGGCCCTCCATTGATGAGCAGTTCTTC. Full variable domain (missing parts from reference TRBV11-1 and TRBJ2-1): EAEVAQSPRYKITEKSQAVAFWCDPISGHATLYWYRQILGQGPELLVQFQDESVVDDSQLPKDRFSAERLKGVDSTLKIQPAELGDSAMYLCASSYPVAGGPSIDEQFFGPGTRLTVL.

The chain recombines TRBV12-3 or TRBV12-4 with TRBJ2-3; D uncertain. The CDR3 runs to 13 residues. V lost 3 bases and J 6 bases, leaving 10 bases between the germline ends. DNA for the CDR3: TGTGCCAGCAGTTTCGCTGCCTCCGATACGCAGTATTTT. Translating it yields CASSFAASDTQYF.

This clonotype was found a few times. The J gene is TRBJ2-6, the V gene TRBV11-1; 10 bases are a match to TRBD1. The ends lost 2 bases at V and 0 bases at J; junction bases unmatched: 7. This CDR3 comprises 19 residues. Germline V gives CDR1 SGHAT, CDR2 FQDESV (reference sequence). The DNA of the CDR3 is TGTGCCAGCAGCTTAATCTGGGACAGGGGCCTCTCTGGGGCCAACGTCCTGACTTTC. Its protein is CASSLIWDRGLSGANVLTF.

V usage is TRBV6-5 and J usage is TRBJ2-1, with D tentatively TRBD1 or TRBD2 (5 bases each). CDR1 is MNHEY and CDR2 is SVGAGI in the germline V gene. CDR3 length equals 15 residues. V was shortened by 5 bases and J by 5 bases, with 16 bases between the two germline ends. The CDR3 spells CASSHGASVNNEQFF. In DNA form, the CDR3 reads TGTGCCAGCAGTCACGGGGCTAGTGTCAACAATGAGCAGTTCTTC.

The chain has TRBV20-1 and TRBJ2-1; D is unresolved. Germline V gene lookup returns CDR1 DFQATT and CDR2 SNEGSKA (reference sequence). Trimming pared 5 bases from V and 5 bases from J, leaving 7 bases between. The CDR3 has 11 residues. The CDR3 reads CSAHFNNEQFF. CDR3 coding DNA: TGCAGTGCTCATTTTAACAATGAGCAGTTCTTC.